The 14 T cell receptor beta chains presented below share a single source sample, sequenced in a study of control samples from healthy donors and cancer patients (dated by TCRdb to 2019 to 2021). Receptors were amplified or captured by the immunoSEQ multiplex PCR assay. Sourced from immuneACCESS, this table was stored by TCRdb with only in-frame sequences that have V and J called. A share of the clones is absent; for the studies checked, an unresolved V gene accounts for under half, and the remainder has no known explanation. In all, the sample holds some 200,000 clones, and roughly 91% of those were seen once. Less than 1.6% of the sample rests with the top ten. Specimen: blood. All receptors derive from a woman in her twenties or thirties in good health.

The gene calls are TRBV29-1 and TRBJ1-6, with TRBD1 matching 8 bases. V lost 0 bases and J lost 4; bases outside the gene matches: 8. The CDR3 runs 17 residues. The germline gives CDR1 SQVTM, CDR2 ANQGSEA. The CDR3: CSVEDPPDRDYNSPLHF. In nucleotides, the CDR3 is TGCAGCGTTGAAGATCCTCCGGACAGGGATTATAATTCACCCCTCCACTTT.

The chain has TRBV4-1 and TRBJ2-4; D gene uncertain. The CDR3 extends over 16 amino acids. Trimming took 1 base from V and 0 from J, leaving 10 bases between them. Germline CDR1 is MGHRA and CDR2 is YSYEKL. CDR3: CASSQVRILAKNIQYF. The CDR3 nucleotides are TGCGCCAGCAGCCAAGTGAGGATCCTAGCCAAAAACATTCAGTACTTC.

The chain uses TRBV5-4 and TRBJ1-5; 7 bases align to TRBD1. The CDR3 consists of 15 residues. The ends lost 0 bases at V and 6 bases at J; junction bases unmatched: 6. CDR1 is SGHNT and CDR2 is YYREEE in the germline V gene (reference sequence). The DNA of the CDR3 is TGTGCCAGCAGCTTGGAGCCGTCAGGGGGTCAGCCCCAGCATTTT. Residues: CASSLEPSGGQPQHF.

The chain has TRBV6-5 and TRBJ1-2; 10 nucleotides align to TRBD1. Germline CDR1 is MNHEY and CDR2 is SVGAGI. The CDR3 totals 13 residues. J was trimmed by 8 bases and V by 6 bases; bases with no gene match: 6. The CDR3 nucleotides are TGTGCCAGCAGCTTTGGGACAGGGGTAGGCTACACCTTC. Protein: CASSFGTGVGYTF.

This chain joins TRBV25-1 and TRBJ1-1; TRBD1 might be the D (6 bases). V dropped 6 bases and J dropped 1 base, with 9 bases sitting between them. CDR1 and CDR2 from the germline V gene are MGHDK and SYGVNS. This CDR3 spans 13 amino acids. Here the CDR3 reads CASRNRENTEAFF. In DNA, the CDR3 is TGTGCCAGCAGGAACAGGGAGAACACTGAAGCTTTCTTT.

The chain joins TRBV7-2 to TRBJ2-7; weak D call: TRBD1 (6 bases). Germline CDR1 reads SGHTA; CDR2 reads FQGNSA. Trimming took off 0 bases at V and 4 bases at J, with 13 bases between the two ends. The CDR3 length is 15 residues. CDR3 DNA sequence: TGTGCCAGCAGCTTAGCGGACAGTCTGGTATACGAGCAGTACTTC. Encoded protein: CASSLADSLVYEQYF.

J is TRBJ2-7 and V is TRBV5-1; 10 bases map to TRBD1. The germline CDR1 and CDR2 sequences are SGHRS and YFSETQ. V lost 0 bases, J lost 5 bases, and 2 bases stayed unmatched. The CDR3 runs to 14 residues. CDR3 DNA: TGCGCCAGCAGCTTGGCGACAGGGGGCCACGAGCAGTACTTC. It translates to CASSLATGGHEQYF.

The rearrangement links TRBV3-1 (or the pseudogene TRBV3-2) to TRBJ2-3; TRBD2 matches at 10 bases. The ends lost 2 bases at V and 8 bases at J; junction bases unmatched: 4. The germline gives CDR1 LGHDT, CDR2 YNNKEL (reference sequence). The CDR3 is 14 residues long. CDR3 bases: TGTGCCAGCAGCCAACTAGCGGGAGTGGGTACGCAGTATTTT. This encodes CASSQLAGVGTQYF.

The V and J genes are TRBV18 and TRBJ1-2; maybe TRBD1 (5 bases). Germline V gene sequence: CDR1 KGHSH, CDR2 LQKENI. This CDR3 has 13 residues. V shed 3 bases and J shed 4 bases, with 9 bases lying between them. CDR3: CASSPGRGYGYTF. The CDR3 DNA is TGTGCCAGCTCACCGGGGAGGGGCTATGGCTACACCTTC.

The chain couples TRBV6-2 or TRBV6-3 to TRBJ2-7; 9 bases agree with TRBD2. The germline gives CDR1 MNHEY, CDR2 SVGEGT. The CDR3 contains 13 residues. V trimming: 4 bases; J trimming: 4 bases; junction bases outside the gene matches: 2. DNA of the CDR3: TGTGCCAGCAGTTTAGCGGGAGTTTACGAGCAGTACTTC. Translated: CASSLAGVYEQYF.

This clone was seen once. The CDR3: CASSLLGDEYNEQFF. Written as DNA, the CDR3 is TGCGCCAGCAGCTTGCTAGGGGATGAATACAATGAGCAGTTCTTC. The rearrangement links TRBV5-1 to TRBJ2-1; weak D call: TRBD1 (5 bases). This CDR3 contains 15 residues. Germline V gene data show CDR1 as SGHRS and CDR2 as YFSETQ. Trimming took 1 base from V and 4 from J, leaving 12 bases between them.

The chain employs TRBV3-1 (or the pseudogene TRBV3-2) and TRBJ1-2; tentatively, D is TRBD1 (5 bases). This CDR3 comprises 15 residues. Germline CDR1 is LGHDT and CDR2 is YNNKEL (reference sequence). The V end was cut by 1 base, the J end by 6 bases, with 15 bases between. CDR3 protein: CASSQVPRGGDGYTF. The DNA for the CDR3 is TGTGCCAGCAGCCAAGTTCCCCGGGGCGGGGATGGCTACACCTTC.

The chain employs TRBV6-4 and TRBJ2-1; maybe TRBD1 (6 bases). V lost 3 bases, J lost 1 base, and 7 bases lay in between. The germline CDR1 and CDR2 sequences are MRHNA and SNTAGT. The CDR3 spans 14 residues. This chain's CDR3 is CASSEGASYNEQFF. The CDR3 bases are TGTGCCAGCAGTGAGGGGGCGTCCTACAATGAGCAGTTCTTC.

The chain couples TRBV6-5 to TRBJ1-1; 10 bases align to TRBD1. The CDR3 has 14 amino acids. The V segment lost 5 bases and the J segment 2 bases; nucleotides outside the gene matches: 2. The V gene's germline CDR1 is MNHEY and CDR2 SVGAGI. As DNA, the CDR3 is TGTGCCAGCAGTCGACAGGGGGCCAACACTGAAGCTTTCTTT. Translated: CASSRQGANTEAFF.